This T cell receptor beta chain was sequenced during a study of post-analysis software for immune sequencing data. With V trimmed by 4 bases and J by 2 bases, 6 bases remained unmatched. Germline CDR1 is SQVTM and CDR2 is ANQGSEA. This CDR3 is built from 14 residues. Prepared libraries of TCR beta cDNA carried unique molecular identifiers. TCRdb used MiXCR to reprocess the PCR reads, holding one entry per CDR3 protein. The profile shows roughly 400,000 distinct CDR3 sequences, roughly 40% of them singletons. This clonotype was found a few times. The antigen remains unidentified. Overall study findings and caveats: With TRBV5-6, TRBV5-1 and TRBV20-1 included, roughly five TRBV segments were more frequent in patients than in controls.

The sequenced material came from blood. The receptor comes from a girl aged 2-10 years with multiple sclerosis. This chain links TRBV29-1 with TRBJ2-5; 8 positions match TRBD2. CDR3 bases: TGCAGCGTTGGGGGACTAGTGCTTCAAGAGACCCAGTACTTC. This translates into CSVGGLVLQETQYF.